The rows below give T cell receptor beta chains drawn from one sample of a study of identical twins. One entry per CDR3 protein results from TCRdb running MiXCR on the 5' RACE reads. The data contain 640,000 or so distinct CDR3 sequences, 6% to 6.5% of them singletons. Source material: naive T cells sorted from blood. The receptors stem from a man aged 18-30 years in good health. Both conserved end residues are part of each CDR3. Each record gives: clone size, D gene, V gene, J gene, CDR3 protein, CDR3 DNA. D genes are given only for firm matches. The size of a clone is reported for some rows only, either as once, few or many, or as a class for expanded clones.

-	-	TRBV10-3	TRBJ1-2	CAIGGPRGYTF	TGTGCCATCGGCGGGCCGCGCGGCTACACCTTC
many	-	TRBV29-1	TRBJ2-1	CSVVGSHEQFF	TGCAGCGTTGTGGGCTCCCATGAGCAGTTCTTC
many	TRBD2	TRBV6-2/TRBV6-3	TRBJ2-7	CASSQGPTSERSYEQYF	TGTGCCAGCAGTCAAGGCCCTACTAGCGAACGCTCCTACGAGCAGTACTTC
few	TRBD2	TRBV11-2	TRBJ2-3	CASSLNPSGADTQYF	TGTGCCAGCAGCTTGAATCCTAGCGGAGCAGATACGCAGTATTTT
-	TRBD1	TRBV20-1	TRBJ1-2	CSAPGQIYGYTF	TGCAGTGCCCCGGGACAGATCTATGGCTACACCTTC
many	-	TRBV6-2/TRBV6-3	TRBJ2-3	CASRPIGLVRSTDTQYF	TGTGCCAGCCGACCGATAGGACTCGTCCGTAGCACAGATACGCAGTATTTT
-	-	TRBV24-1	TRBJ1-2	CATSDSRTFHGSNYGYTF	TGTGCCACCAGTGATTCTAGGACATTCCATGGTTCCAACTATGGCTACACCTTC
-	-	TRBV9	TRBJ2-5	CASSVGPEYRQETQYF	TGTGCCAGCAGCGTAGGGCCGGAATACCGCCAAGAGACCCAGTACTTC
-	-	TRBV20-1	TRBJ2-2	CSASASGELFF	TGCAGTGCTAGCGCTAGCGGGGAGCTGTTTTTT
many	TRBD2	TRBV29-1	TRBJ2-7	CSVRLATTYEQYF	TGCAGCGTGCGACTAGCCACTACCTACGAGCAGTACTTC
-	TRBD2	TRBV5-1	TRBJ2-1	CASSSNLLAGGGNEQFF	TGCGCCAGCAGCTCGAACCTGCTCGCGGGAGGGGGTAATGAGCAGTTCTTC
many	-	TRBV29-1	TRBJ2-7	CKKDYPGSYEQYF	TGTAAAAAGGACTACCCTGGGAGTTACGAGCAGTACTTC
few	TRBD1	TRBV4-1	TRBJ2-3	CASSQAGQTSTDTQYF	TGCGCCAGCAGCCAAGCGGGACAGACTAGCACAGATACGCAGTATTTT
-	-	TRBV6-2/TRBV6-3	TRBJ2-2	CASSSRTTTNTGELFF	TGTGCCAGCAGCTCTCGGACAACCACCAACACCGGGGAGCTGTTTTTT
-	-	TRBV7-8	TRBJ1-4	CASSLTREKLFF	TGTGCCAGCAGCTTAACTAGGGAAAAACTGTTTTTT
many	-	TRBV5-1	TRBJ2-1	CASSGGTKLNYNEQFF	TGCGCCAGCAGCGGGGGAACAAAACTTAACTACAATGAGCAGTTCTTC
many	-	TRBV11-2	TRBJ2-1	CASREGLEQFF	TGTGCCAGCAGGGAGGGGTTGGAGCAGTTCTTC
many	-	TRBV29-1	TRBJ1-3	CSVGVGFENTIYF	TGCAGCGTTGGTGTAGGTTTTGAAAACACCATATATTTT
-	TRBD2	TRBV4-1	TRBJ2-3	CASSQVSSGSADTQYF	TGCGCCAGCAGCCAAGTTTCCAGCGGGAGCGCAGATACGCAGTATTTT
-	-	TRBV7-9	TRBJ2-3	CASSLPSRSDTQYF	TGTGCCAGCAGCTTACCATCCCGATCAGATACGCAGTATTTT
many	-	TRBV10-3	TRBJ2-3	CAIAPPGSDTQYF	TGTGCCATCGCGCCTCCAGGGTCAGATACGCAGTATTTT
many	TRBD2	TRBV11-2	TRBJ2-1	CASSLASAGVIDEQFF	TGTGCCAGCAGCTTAGCGTCGGCGGGAGTTATAGATGAGCAGTTCTTC
-	-	TRBV2	TRBJ1-5	CASSEVRSANNQPQHF	TGTGCCAGCAGTGAGGTTCGGTCAGCAAACAATCAGCCCCAGCATTTT
many	-	TRBV9	TRBJ1-1	CASSGSGTEAFF	TGTGCCAGCAGCGGCAGTGGAACTGAAGCTTTCTTT
many	-	TRBV4-1	TRBJ2-4	CASSQVGRDYRLAKNIQYF	TGCGCCAGCAGCCAAGTGGGCAGAGATTACAGACTAGCCAAAAACATTCAGTACTTC